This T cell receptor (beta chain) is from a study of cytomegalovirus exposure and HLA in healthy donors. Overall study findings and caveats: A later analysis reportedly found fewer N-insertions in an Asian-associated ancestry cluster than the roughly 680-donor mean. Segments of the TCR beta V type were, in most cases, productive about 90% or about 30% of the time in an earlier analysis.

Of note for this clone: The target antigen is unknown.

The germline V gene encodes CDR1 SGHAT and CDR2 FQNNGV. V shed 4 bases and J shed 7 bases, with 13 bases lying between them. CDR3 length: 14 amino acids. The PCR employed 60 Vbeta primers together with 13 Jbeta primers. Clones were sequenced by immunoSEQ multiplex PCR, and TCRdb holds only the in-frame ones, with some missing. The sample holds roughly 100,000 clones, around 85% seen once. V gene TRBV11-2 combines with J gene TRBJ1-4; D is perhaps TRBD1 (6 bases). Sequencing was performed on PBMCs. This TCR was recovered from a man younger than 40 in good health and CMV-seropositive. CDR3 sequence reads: CASSSAGVGEKLFF. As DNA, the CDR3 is TGTGCCAGCAGCTCAGCAGGGGTTGGTGAAAAACTGTTTTTT.